The T cell receptor (beta chain) described here comes from a study of CD8+CD57+ T cells in acquired aplastic anemia. Study-level information: Sorted CD4+ and CD8+ cells gave an average of roughly 3.5 ug of DNA.

The template for TCR beta VDJ and CDR3 sequence profiling was genomic DNA. TCRdb reprocessed the reads with MiXCR, giving one entry per CDR3 protein. The table shows some 180,000 distinct CDR3 sequences, with 63% occurring only once. CD8+CD57+ cell expansion had been shown by flow cytometry in patients chosen for sequencing. Patients were therapy-naive when their blood was sampled. The germline V and J ends were trimmed by 3 bases and 3 bases, with 12 bases remaining between them. From germline, CDR1 is LNHDA and CDR2 SQIVND (reference sequence). The length of the CDR3 is 15 residues. This clonotype was recorded at least ten times.

Specimen: sorted CD4+, CD8+, or CD8+CD57+ T cells (not recorded which) from PBMCs. The sequence came from a human donor with aplastic anemia. V is TRBV19 and J is TRBJ2-1; D is unresolved. This chain's CDR3 is CASSMAWTLYNEQFF. The CDR3 bases are TGTGCCAGTAGTATGGCCTGGACCCTCTACAATGAGCAGTTCTTC.